Reported below is one T cell receptor (beta chain). Its antigen remains unknown. CDR3 length: 15 amino acids. Trimming took off 5 bases at V and 5 bases at J, with 18 bases between the two ends. The V gene's germline CDR1 is MNHEY and CDR2 SVGAGI. Some clones are missing from TCRdb's copy, which holds only in-frame ones; the method was immunoSEQ multiplex PCR. The table lists approximately 28,000 clones, about 76% of them singletons. These data are taken from a study of radiotherapy plus CTLA-4 blockade in lung cancer. Study results and limitations: Expansion of tumor-derived TCR clones was observed in blood after radiotherapy plus ipilimumab.

This clonotype was obtained from a human donor with non-small cell lung cancer that progressed on radiotherapy plus ipilimumab. The rearrangement links TRBV6-5 to TRBJ1-1, with D possibly matching TRBD1 (5 bases). This specimen was peripheral blood, taken from a patient treated with radiotherapy plus ipilimumab. CDR3 coding DNA: TGTGCCAGCAGTCGACTGGTCGGGGGAGGTACTGAAGCTTTCTTT. Protein sequence: CASSRLVGGGTEAFF.